The 11 T cell receptor beta chains below were found in one sample sequenced in a study of TET2 disruption in CD19-targeted CAR T cells. Repertoires were generated with immunoSEQ multiplex PCR, while TCRdb's copy carries only in-frame clones and drops some. This specimen shows about 26,000 clones; the ten leading clones hold 1.5% to 2%. As to treatment: autologous CTL019 cells: CD19 CAR with 4-1BB and CD3 zeta domains. Their antigen targets remain unknown. The sequencing used CD8- CAR+ T cells sorted from cultured blood T cells, collected for CD19 CAR T cell therapy. The subset: CD8-negative CAR-positive T cells from the infusion product. These receptors originate from a man between 65 and 85 years old with chronic lymphocytic leukemia.

Details on this clone: Read sequence stops 3 residues before the CDR3 end, and the germline J gene provides the missing end. The rearrangement joins TRBV18 to TRBJ1-1; 7 bases map to TRBD1. Germline CDR1 KGHSH, CDR2 LQKENI. The CDR3 spans 15 residues. The part of the CDR3 DNA that was read is TGTGCCAGCTCACCAACCTTCACAGGGGATGGGGCA. Its translation is CASSPTFTGDGA. From start to end, the CDR3 is CASSPTFTGDGAAFF.

Comments on this clone: The read ends 3 residues early relative to the CDR3; the germline J gene fills the gap. The rearrangement joins TRBV12-3 or TRBV12-4 to TRBJ2-4, with 10 nucleotides matching TRBD2. CDR3 size: 19 residues. CDR3 DNA, as far as it was read: TGTGCCAGCAGTTTGAGTTCTCTGGCTAGCGGGGGCTCCGAAGAGACT. It encodes CASSLSSLASGGSEET. The full CDR3 is CASSLSSLASGGSEETQYF.

To note about this clone: The read gets to within 3 residues of the CDR3 end, and the germline J gene fills in the rest. This rearrangement joins TRBV18 to TRBJ1-1; tentative D call: TRBD1 (5 bases). Germline CDR1 and CDR2: KGHSH and LQKENI. CDR3 length equals 15 residues. The CDR3 loop reads CASSPAGGPSYEAFF. The CDR3 bases that were read are TGTGCCAGCTCACCAGCGGGGGGACCCTCCTACGAG.

Of note for this clone: The CDR3 end falls 3 residues outside the read, so it is completed with the germline J gene. The chain combines TRBV20-1 with TRBJ1-5; the D gene is possibly TRBD1 (6 bases). The germline gives CDR1 DFQATT, CDR2 SNEGSKA (reference sequence). Trimming stripped 3 bases from V and 0 bases from J, with 9 bases between. The CDR3 contains 14 residues. The CDR3 sequence: CSASMDSSNQPQHF. The sequenced CDR3 bases are TGCAGTGCTAGCATGGACAGTAGCAATCAGCCC.

Concerning this clone: Coverage ceases 3 residues before the CDR3 finishes, and the germline J gene fills in the end. The chain carries TRBV6-2 or TRBV6-3 and TRBJ2-7; D may be TRBD1 (5 bases). CDR3 size: 16 residues. From germline, CDR1 is MNHEY and CDR2 SVGEGT. V was trimmed by 2 bases and J by 2 bases, leaving 16 bases between them. The DNA read from the CDR3 is TGTGCCAGCAGTTACCCCCTGGGGCAGGTGACCTACGAG. Translating it yields CASSYPLGQVTYE. The whole CDR3 sequence is CASSYPLGQVTYEQYF.

Comment on this clone: The CDR3 is cut off 3 residues early in the read; its end comes from the germline J gene. This chain connects TRBV7-9 to TRBJ1-2, with D possibly matching TRBD1 (6 bases). The CDR3 covers 13 residues. The V and J ends lost 2 bases and 6 bases respectively, with 10 bases between them. The germline V gene encodes CDR1 SEHNR and CDR2 FQNEAQ (reference sequence). The part of the CDR3 DNA that was read is TGTGCCAGCAGCTTACGGGCAGGGGATGGC. This codes for CASSLRAGDG. The whole CDR3 region reads CASSLRAGDGYTF.

The sequenced part of the CDR3 DNA is TGTGCCAGCACCACAAGAGGGACAGATACC. Protein sequence: CASTTRGTDT. The whole CDR3 sequence reads CASTTRGTDTYTF. V gene TRBV7-9 combines with J gene TRBJ1-2, with 7 bases aligning to TRBD1. The read ends 3 residues shy of where the CDR3 ends; the end is completed using the germline J gene. The CDR3 extends over 13 amino acids. Germline assignment: CDR1 SEHNR and CDR2 FQNEAQ (reference sequence).

On this clone: With the read ending 3 residues before the CDR3 end, the germline J gene is used to fill in that end. The chain uses TRBV19 and TRBJ1-4; 10 bases match TRBD1. CDR3 length equals 14 residues. V was clipped by 5 bases and J by 5 bases; unmatched bases: 2. CDR1 and CDR2 (germline): LNHDA, SQIVND (reference sequence). The CDR3 DNA, read in part, is TGTGCCAGTAGTGGGACAGGGGCAAATGAAAAA. Protein: CASSGTGANEK. The full CDR3 protein is CASSGTGANEKLFF.

With regard to this clone: The CDR3 is cut off 3 residues early in the read; its end comes from the germline J gene. The gene calls are TRBV19 and TRBJ2-4, with D perhaps matching TRBD2 (5 bases). Germline V gene data show CDR1 as LNHDA and CDR2 as SQIVND (reference sequence). This CDR3 comprises 14 residues. The CDR3 protein is CASSSNGLIYGQYF. CDR3 DNA (partial): TGTGCCAGTAGTTCCAATGGACTGATTTATGGT.

Comment on this clone: With the read ending 3 residues before the CDR3 end, the germline J gene is used to fill in that end. V is TRBV9 and J is TRBJ2-4; possible D gene TRBD2, 7 bases. V was shortened by 0 bases and J by 6 bases, with 16 bases between the two germline ends. The CDR3 length is 16 residues. Germline CDR1 SGDLS, CDR2 YYNGEE. The CDR3 protein is CASSVGAGAGGNIQYF. The covered CDR3 bases are TGTGCCAGCAGCGTAGGTGCGGGGGCCGGAGGAAACATT.

A note on this clone: The read ends 3 residues before the CDR3 terminus; that terminus is restored from the germline J gene. The gene calls are TRBV12-3 or TRBV12-4 and TRBJ2-4; 12 bases align to TRBD1. Trimming removed 3 bases from V and 9 bases from J; junction bases left unmatched: 15. The CDR3 has 18 amino acids. CDR3 bases read: TGTGCCAGCAGTTTGTGGGAACCCGGGACAGGGGGCTTGGTCATT. Its translation: CASSLWEPGTGGLVI. The whole CDR3 region reads CASSLWEPGTGGLVIQYF.